This passage covers 12 T cell receptor beta chains from one sample sequenced in a study of blood T cell repertoires in COVID-19. Assay: immunoSEQ multiplex PCR; the TCRdb copy retains only in-frame clones and omits some. The sample includes roughly 93,000 clones, roughly nine tenths of them seen just once. The material sequenced was peripheral blood. These receptors were obtained from a man aged 50-59 years with acute or convalescent COVID-19.

The V call is TRBV7-2, the J call TRBJ1-1; D unclear. The germline CDR1 and CDR2 sequences are SGHTA and FQGNSA. The CDR3 extends over 14 amino acids. Trimming took 5 bases from V and 6 from J, leaving 16 bases between them. The CDR3 DNA sequence: TGTGCCAGCAGCCCACCTAGGCGGGCGCCTGAAGCTTTCTTT. Its translation is CASSPPRRAPEAFF.

The rearrangement uses TRBV7-9 and TRBJ2-7; a weak D match, TRBD1 (6 bases). The CDR3 sequence is 15 residues long. V was clipped by 5 bases and J by 4 bases, with 18 bases between them. Germline V gene lookup returns CDR1 SEHNR and CDR2 FQNEAQ (reference sequence). The CDR3 here is CASSQGPGRDYEQYV. The DNA for the CDR3 is TGTGCCAGCAGCCAGGGGCCGGGACGGGATTACGAGCAGTACGTC.

V gene TRBV6-4 combines with J gene TRBJ2-3; TRBD2 matches 10 bases. V trimming: 6 bases; J trimming: 2 bases; junction bases outside the gene matches: 11. CDR3 size: 17 residues. Germline lookup yields CDR1 MRHNA and CDR2 SNTAGT. The CDR3 DNA follows: TGTGCCAGCAGCCCCTTTTCAGCGGGGGGGCTCACAGATACGCAGTATTTT. Residues: CASSPFSAGGLTDTQYF.

The rearrangement joins TRBV7-8 to TRBJ1-2; tentatively, D is TRBD1 (6 bases). The CDR3 contains 15 residues. The V end was cut by 4 bases, the J end by 4 bases, with 16 bases between. Germline V gene lookup returns CDR1 SGHVS and CDR2 FQNEAQ. CDR3 bases: TGTGCCAGCAGCTCAAAACAGGGTACCGGCTATGGCTACACCTTC. Amino acids: CASSSKQGTGYGYTF.

The chain carries TRBV7-2 and TRBJ2-3; TRBD2 agrees at 7 bases. CDR3 size: 15 residues. Germline loops: CDR1 SGHTA, CDR2 FQGNSA. Unmatched junction bases numbered 3, after V lost 1 base and J lost 2 bases. This CDR3 is CASSLGTRDTDTQYF. DNA for the CDR3: TGTGCCAGCAGCTTAGGGACTAGGGACACAGATACGCAGTATTTT.

The chain combines TRBV7-2 with TRBJ1-3; D uncertain. There are 15 residues in the CDR3. Trimming took 2 bases from V and 0 from J, leaving 8 bases between them. CDR1 is SGHTA and CDR2 is FQGNSA in the germline V gene. The CDR3 DNA is TGTGCCAGCAGCTTAAATTCTGTCTCTGGAAACACCATATATTTT. It specifies CASSLNSVSGNTIYF. Supplemented by reference TRBV7-2 and TRBJ1-3, the full variable domain reads GAGVSQSPSNKVTEKGKDVELRCDPISGHTALYWYRQSLGQGLEFLIYFQGNSAPDKSGLPSDRFSAERTGGSVSTLTIQRTQQEDSAVYLCASSLNSVSGNTIYFGEGSWLTVV.

The rearrangement links TRBV5-6 to TRBJ1-2; 10 positions agree with TRBD1. Germline V lookup: CDR1 SGHDT, CDR2 YYEEEE. V shed 4 bases, J shed 8 bases, and the junction held 8 bases outside the gene matches. The CDR3 has 14 residues. The DNA for the CDR3 is TGTGCCAGCAGCCATGACAGGGGGCAAAGGGGCTACACCTTC. Its protein product is CASSHDRGQRGYTF.

The rearrangement joins TRBV12-3 or TRBV12-4 to TRBJ2-7; 7 bases are a match to TRBD1. J lost 3 bases, V lost 5 bases, and 4 bases had no gene match. CDR3 length: 13 residues. CDR3 amino acids: CASSVGQLYEQYF. The CDR3 region has the DNA TGTGCCAGCAGTGTGGGACAGCTCTACGAGCAGTACTTC.

CDR3 protein: CASSFSGQRHYGYTF. In nucleotides, the CDR3 is TGTGCCAGCAGCTTCTCGGGACAGCGGCACTATGGCTACACCTTC. This chain joins TRBV13 and TRBJ1-2; 7 positions agree with TRBD1. Trimming took 3 bases from V and 3 from J; bases not matched to a gene: 7. The germline gives CDR1 PRHDT, CDR2 FYEKMQ (reference sequence). The CDR3 spans 15 residues. The complete variable domain, with remaining parts taken from reference TRBV13 and TRBJ1-2, reads AAGVIQSPRHLIKEKRETATLKCYPIPRHDTVYWYQQGPGQDPQFLISFYEKMQSDKGSIPDRFSAQQFSDYHSELNMSSLELGDSALYFCASSFSGQRHYGYTFGSGTRLTVV.

This chain connects TRBV2 to TRBJ1-2, with TRBD1 identical over 7 bases. Germline loops: CDR1 SNHLY, CDR2 FYNNEI. The ends lost 3 bases at V and 5 bases at J; junction bases unmatched: 6. The CDR3 contains 14 residues. In DNA form, the CDR3 reads TGTGCCAGCAGTGAGGTGGGCAGGGGGTATGGCTACACCTTC. Its protein is CASSEVGRGYGYTF.

The chain combines TRBV30 with TRBJ1-4; TRBD1 matches 9 bases. CDR1 GTSNPN and CDR2 SVGIG come from the germline V gene (reference sequence). The CDR3 extends over 18 amino acids. After removal of 4 bases from V and 4 bases from J, the junction contained 16 bases not matched to a gene. The CDR3 loop is CAWTGQGTGILVNEKLFF. CDR3 coding DNA: TGTGCCTGGACGGGTCAAGGGACAGGGATTTTGGTTAATGAAAAACTGTTTTTT. Full variable domain (rest looked up from reference TRBV30 and TRBJ1-4): SQTIHQWPATLVQPVGSPLSLECTVEGTSNPNLYWYRQAAGRGLQLLFYSVGIGQISSEVPQNLSASRPQDRQFILSSKKLLLSDSGFYLCAWTGQGTGILVNEKLFFGSGTQLSVL.

J is TRBJ2-1 and V is TRBV3-1 (or the pseudogene TRBV3-2); no clear D gene. Germline lookup yields CDR1 LGHDT and CDR2 YNNKEL (reference sequence). The CDR3 covers 17 residues. Between the trimmed V and J ends, which lost 4 bases and 3 bases, there was a span of 19 bases. The DNA for the CDR3 is TGTGCCAGCAGCCCCCCGAGACTCGCCTCCTTCTACAATGAGCAGTTCTTC. Translating gives CASSPPRLASFYNEQFF.